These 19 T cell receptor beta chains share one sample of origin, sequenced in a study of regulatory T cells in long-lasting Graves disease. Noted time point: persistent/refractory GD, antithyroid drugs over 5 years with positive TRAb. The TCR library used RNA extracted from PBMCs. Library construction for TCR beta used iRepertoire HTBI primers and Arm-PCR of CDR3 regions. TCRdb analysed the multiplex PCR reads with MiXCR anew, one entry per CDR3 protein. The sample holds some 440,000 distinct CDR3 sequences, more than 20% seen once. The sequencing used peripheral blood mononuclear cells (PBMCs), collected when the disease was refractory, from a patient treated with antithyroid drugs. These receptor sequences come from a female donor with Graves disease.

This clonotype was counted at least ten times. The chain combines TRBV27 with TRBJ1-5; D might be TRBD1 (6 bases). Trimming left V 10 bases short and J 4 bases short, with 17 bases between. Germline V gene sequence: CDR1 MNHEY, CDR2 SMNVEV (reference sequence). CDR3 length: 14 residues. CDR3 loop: CATGTGTNNQPQHF. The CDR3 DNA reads TGTGCCACCGGAACCGGGACAAATAATCAGCCCCAGCATTTT.

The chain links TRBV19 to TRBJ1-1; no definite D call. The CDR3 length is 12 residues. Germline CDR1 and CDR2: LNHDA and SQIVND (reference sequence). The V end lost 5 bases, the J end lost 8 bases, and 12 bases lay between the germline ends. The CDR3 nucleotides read TGTGCCAGTAGTTCTTGGGGATACGAAGCTTTCTTT. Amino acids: CASSSWGYEAFF.

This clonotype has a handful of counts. Written as DNA, the CDR3 is TGTGCCAGTAGTAACCCCGGGACGAGCTATGGCTACACCTTC. This encodes CASSNPGTSYGYTF. The chain employs TRBV19 and TRBJ1-2, with D tentatively TRBD1 (5 bases). CDR3 length: 14 residues. V was clipped by 4 bases and J by 4 bases, with 13 bases between them. Per germline, CDR1 LNHDA and CDR2 SQIVND (reference sequence). The variable domain in full, with the rest retrieved from reference TRBV19 and TRBJ1-2, is DGGITQSPKYLFRKEGQNVTLSCEQNLNHDAMYWYRQDPGQGLRLIYYSQIVNDFQKGDIAEGYSVSREKKESFPLTVTSAQKNPTAFYLCASSNPGTSYGYTFGSGTRLTVV.

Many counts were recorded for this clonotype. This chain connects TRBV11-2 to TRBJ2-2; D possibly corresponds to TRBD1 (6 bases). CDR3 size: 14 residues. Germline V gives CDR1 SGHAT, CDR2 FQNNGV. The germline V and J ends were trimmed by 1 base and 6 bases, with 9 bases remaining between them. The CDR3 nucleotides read TGTGCCAGCAGCTTAGTGGCAGGGGCCGGGGAGCTGTTTTTT. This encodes CASSLVAGAGELFF.

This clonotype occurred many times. As DNA, the CDR3 is TGTGCCACCAAGGACGGAACGAACACCGGGGAGCTGTTTTTT. Protein: CATKDGTNTGELFF. The chain recombines TRBV24-1 with TRBJ2-2, with D unresolved. Trimming left V 8 bases short and J 0 bases short, with 9 bases between. Germline lookup yields CDR1 KGHDR and CDR2 SFDVKD. The CDR3 contains 14 residues.

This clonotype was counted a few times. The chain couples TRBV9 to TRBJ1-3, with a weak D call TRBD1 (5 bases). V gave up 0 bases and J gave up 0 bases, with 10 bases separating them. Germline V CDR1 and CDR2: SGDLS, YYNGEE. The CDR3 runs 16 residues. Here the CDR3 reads CASSVVGPSSGNTIYF. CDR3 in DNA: TGTGCCAGCAGCGTAGTGGGACCGAGCTCTGGAAACACCATATATTTT.

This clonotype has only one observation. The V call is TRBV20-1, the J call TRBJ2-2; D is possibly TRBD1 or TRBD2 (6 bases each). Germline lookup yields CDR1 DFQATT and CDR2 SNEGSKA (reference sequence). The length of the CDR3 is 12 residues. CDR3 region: CGQEGVAGELFF. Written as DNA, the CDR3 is TGCGGGCAGGAGGGGGTGGCCGGGGAGCTGTTTTTT.

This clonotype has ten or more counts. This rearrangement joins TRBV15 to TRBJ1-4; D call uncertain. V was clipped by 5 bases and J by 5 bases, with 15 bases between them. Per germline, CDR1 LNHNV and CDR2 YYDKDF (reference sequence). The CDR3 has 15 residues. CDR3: CATSPRTARNEKLFF. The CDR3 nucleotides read TGTGCCACCAGCCCCCGGACTGCCCGGAATGAAAAACTGTTTTTT.

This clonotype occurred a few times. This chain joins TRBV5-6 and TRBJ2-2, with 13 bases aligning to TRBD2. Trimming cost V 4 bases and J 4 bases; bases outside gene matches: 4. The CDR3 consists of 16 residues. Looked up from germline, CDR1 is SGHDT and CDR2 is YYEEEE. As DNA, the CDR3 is TGTGCCAGCAGCAAGGGACTAGCGGGACCCACCGGGGAGCTGTTTTTT. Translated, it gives CASSKGLAGPTGELFF.

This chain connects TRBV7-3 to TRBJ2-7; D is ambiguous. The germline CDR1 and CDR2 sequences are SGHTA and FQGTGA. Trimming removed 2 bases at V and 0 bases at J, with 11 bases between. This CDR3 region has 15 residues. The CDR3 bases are TGTGCCAGCAGCTTATTATCCGGTAGCTCCTACGAGCAGTACTTC. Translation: CASSLLSGSSYEQYF.

The CDR3 sequence is CASSLGLVHYEQYF. The CDR3 coding sequence is TGCGCCAGCAGCTTGGGACTAGTGCACTACGAGCAGTACTTC. V usage is TRBV5-1 and J usage is TRBJ2-7; weak D call: TRBD2 (6 bases). The V gene lost 0 bases and the J gene lost 3 bases, with 10 bases spanning the gap. The CDR3 has 14 residues. Germline loops: CDR1 SGHRS, CDR2 YFSETQ.

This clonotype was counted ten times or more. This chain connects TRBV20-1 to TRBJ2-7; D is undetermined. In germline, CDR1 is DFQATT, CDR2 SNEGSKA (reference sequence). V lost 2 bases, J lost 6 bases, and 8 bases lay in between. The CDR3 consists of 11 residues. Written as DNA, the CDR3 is TGCAGTGCTAGACCCTTCTCCGAGCAGTACTTC. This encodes CSARPFSEQYF.

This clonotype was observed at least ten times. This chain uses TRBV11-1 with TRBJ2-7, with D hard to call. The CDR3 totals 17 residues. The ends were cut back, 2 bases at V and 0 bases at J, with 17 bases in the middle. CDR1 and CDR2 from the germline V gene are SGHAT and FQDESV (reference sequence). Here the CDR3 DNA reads TGTGCCAGCAGCTTAAAAGTATTCGGGTCCAGCTCCTACGAGCAGTACTTC. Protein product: CASSLKVFGSSSYEQYF.

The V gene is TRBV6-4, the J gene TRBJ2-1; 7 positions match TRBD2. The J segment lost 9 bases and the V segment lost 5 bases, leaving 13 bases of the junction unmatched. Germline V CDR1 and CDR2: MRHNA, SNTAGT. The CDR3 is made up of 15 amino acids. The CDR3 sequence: CASSYAPSGRGEQFF. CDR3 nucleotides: TGTGCCAGCAGTTACGCTCCTAGCGGTAGGGGTGAGCAGTTCTTC.

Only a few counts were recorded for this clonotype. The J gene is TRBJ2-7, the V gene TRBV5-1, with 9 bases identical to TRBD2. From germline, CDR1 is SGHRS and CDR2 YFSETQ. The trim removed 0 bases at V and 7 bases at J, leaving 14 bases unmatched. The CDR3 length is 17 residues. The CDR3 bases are TGCGCCAGCAGCTTGGGAGTTCTAGCGGGGCAGGCGGGGGAGCAGTACTTC. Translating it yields CASSLGVLAGQAGEQYF.

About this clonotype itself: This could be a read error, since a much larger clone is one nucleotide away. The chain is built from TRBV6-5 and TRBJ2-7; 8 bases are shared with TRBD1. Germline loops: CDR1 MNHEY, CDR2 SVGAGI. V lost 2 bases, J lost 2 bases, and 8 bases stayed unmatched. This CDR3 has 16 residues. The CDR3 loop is CASSYPTGENPYEQYF. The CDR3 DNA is TGTGCCAGCAGTTACCCGACAGGGGAGAATCCCTACGAGCAGTACTTC.

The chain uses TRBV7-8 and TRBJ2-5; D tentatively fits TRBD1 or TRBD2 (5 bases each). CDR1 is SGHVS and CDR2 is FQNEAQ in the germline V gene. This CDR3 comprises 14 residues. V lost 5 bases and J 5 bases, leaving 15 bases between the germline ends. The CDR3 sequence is CASSLGRRSETQYF. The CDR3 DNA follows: TGTGCCAGCAGCCTGGGACGTCGGTCGGAGACCCAGTACTTC.

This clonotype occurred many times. The DNA for the CDR3 is TGCAGTGCTATGCGGGACAGAGATGAGCAGTACTTC. Translation gives CSAMRDRDEQYF. V and J are TRBV20-1 and TRBJ2-7; D is perhaps TRBD1 (7 bases). The ends were cut back, 4 bases at V and 7 bases at J, with 14 bases in the middle. This CDR3 comprises 12 residues. Germline assignment: CDR1 DFQATT and CDR2 SNEGSKA (reference sequence).

Here the CDR3 reads CASSYSLLKNTGELFF. The CDR3 region has the DNA TGTGCCAGCAGTTACTCGTTACTGAAGAACACCGGGGAGCTGTTTTTT. This chain uses TRBV6-2 or TRBV6-3 with TRBJ2-2; D is ambiguous. There are 16 residues in the CDR3. Per the germline V gene, CDR1 is MNHEY and CDR2 is SVGEGT. Trimming stripped 0 bases from V and 1 base from J, with 9 bases between.